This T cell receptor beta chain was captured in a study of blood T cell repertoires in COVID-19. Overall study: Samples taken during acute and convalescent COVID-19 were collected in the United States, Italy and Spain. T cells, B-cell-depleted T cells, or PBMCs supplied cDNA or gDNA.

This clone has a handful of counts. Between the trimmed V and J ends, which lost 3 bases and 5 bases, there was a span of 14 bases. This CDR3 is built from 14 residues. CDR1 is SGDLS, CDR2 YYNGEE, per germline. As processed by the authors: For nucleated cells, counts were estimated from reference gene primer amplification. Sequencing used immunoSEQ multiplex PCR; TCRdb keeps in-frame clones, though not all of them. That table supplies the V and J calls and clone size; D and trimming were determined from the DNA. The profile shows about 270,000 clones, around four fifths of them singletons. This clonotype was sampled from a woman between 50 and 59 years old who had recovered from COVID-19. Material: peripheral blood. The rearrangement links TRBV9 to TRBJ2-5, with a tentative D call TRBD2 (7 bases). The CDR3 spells CASSAHKGGETQYF. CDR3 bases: TGTGCCAGCAGCGCACACAAGGGGGGGGAGACCCAGTACTTC.